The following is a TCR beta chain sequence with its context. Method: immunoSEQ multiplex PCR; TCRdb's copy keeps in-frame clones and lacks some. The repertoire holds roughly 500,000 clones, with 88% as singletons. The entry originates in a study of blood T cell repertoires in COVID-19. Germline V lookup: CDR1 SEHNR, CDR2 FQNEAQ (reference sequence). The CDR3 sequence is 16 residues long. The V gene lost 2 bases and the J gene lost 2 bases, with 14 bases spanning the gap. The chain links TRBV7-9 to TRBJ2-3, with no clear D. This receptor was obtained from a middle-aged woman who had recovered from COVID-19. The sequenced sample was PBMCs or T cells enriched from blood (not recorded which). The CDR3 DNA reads TGTGCCAGCAGCTTACGTAGCCAACACCCCACAGATACGCAGTATTTT. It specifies CASSLRSQHPTDTQYF.